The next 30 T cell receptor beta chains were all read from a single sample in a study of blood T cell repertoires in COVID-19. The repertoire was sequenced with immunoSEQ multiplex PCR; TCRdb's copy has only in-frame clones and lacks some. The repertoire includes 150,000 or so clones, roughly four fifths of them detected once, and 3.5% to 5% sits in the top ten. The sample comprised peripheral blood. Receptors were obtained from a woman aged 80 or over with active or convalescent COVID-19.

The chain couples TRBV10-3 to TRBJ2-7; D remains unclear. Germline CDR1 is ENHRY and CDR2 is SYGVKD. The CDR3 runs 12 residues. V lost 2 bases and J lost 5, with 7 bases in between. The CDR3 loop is CAISESENEQYF. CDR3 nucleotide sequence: TGTGCCATCAGTGAGAGCGAAAACGAGCAGTACTTC.

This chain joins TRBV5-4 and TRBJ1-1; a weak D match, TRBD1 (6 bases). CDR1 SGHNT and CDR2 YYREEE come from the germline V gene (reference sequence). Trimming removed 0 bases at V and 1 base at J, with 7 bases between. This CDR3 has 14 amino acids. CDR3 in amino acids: CASSLEQGNTEAFF. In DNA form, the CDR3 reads TGTGCCAGCAGCTTGGAACAGGGGAACACTGAAGCTTTCTTT. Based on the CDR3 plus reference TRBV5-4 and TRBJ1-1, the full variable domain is ETGVTQSPTHLIKTRGQQVTLRCSSQSGHNTVSWYQQALGQGPQFIFQYYREEENGRGNFPPRFSGLQFPNYSSELNVNALELDDSALYLCASSLEQGNTEAFFGQGTRLTVV.

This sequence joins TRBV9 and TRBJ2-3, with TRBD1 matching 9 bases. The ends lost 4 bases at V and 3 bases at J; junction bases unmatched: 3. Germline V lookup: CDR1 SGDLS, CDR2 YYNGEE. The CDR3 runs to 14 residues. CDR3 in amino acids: CASSSQGATDTQYF. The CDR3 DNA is TGTGCCAGCAGCTCACAGGGGGCAACAGATACGCAGTATTTT.

CDR3 residues: CASSKRGCPGQIFTSHQETQYF. As DNA, the CDR3 is TGTGCCAGCAGCAAAAGGGGGTGTCCGGGACAGATATTCACGAGCCACCAAGAGACCCAGTACTTC. The J gene is TRBJ2-5, the V gene TRBV21-1; whether TRBD1, the table's D call, matches the DNA was not checked. TRBV21-1 is classified as a pseudogene. CDR3 length: 22 amino acids.

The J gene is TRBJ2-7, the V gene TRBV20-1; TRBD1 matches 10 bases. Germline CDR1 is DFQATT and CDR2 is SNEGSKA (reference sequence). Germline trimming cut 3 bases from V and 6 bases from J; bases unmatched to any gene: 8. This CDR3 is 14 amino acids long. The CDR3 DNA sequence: TGCAGTGCTAGTAAAGGACAGGGGGGTGGCGAGCAGTACTTC. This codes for CSASKGQGGGEQYF.

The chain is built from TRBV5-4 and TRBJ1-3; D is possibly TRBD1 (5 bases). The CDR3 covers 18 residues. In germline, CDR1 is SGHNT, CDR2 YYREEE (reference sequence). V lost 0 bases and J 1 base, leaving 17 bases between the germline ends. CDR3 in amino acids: CASSLVFGGSISGNTIYF. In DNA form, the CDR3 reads TGTGCCAGCAGCTTGGTTTTCGGGGGTAGTATTTCTGGAAACACCATATATTTT.

The CDR3 DNA follows: TGCGCCAGCAGCCTCAGACCCGTGGACAGAAGGGGCTACACCTTC. The encoded protein is CASSLRPVDRRGYTF. The V call is TRBV4-3, the J call TRBJ1-2; a possible D gene is TRBD1 (6 bases). CDR1 and CDR2 from the germline V gene are LGHNA and YSLEER. Trimming took off 4 bases at V and 8 bases at J, with 20 bases between the two ends. This CDR3 is 15 amino acids long.

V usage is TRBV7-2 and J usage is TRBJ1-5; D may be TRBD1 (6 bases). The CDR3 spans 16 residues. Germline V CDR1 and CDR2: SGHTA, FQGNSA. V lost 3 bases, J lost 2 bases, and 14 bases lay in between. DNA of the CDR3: TGTGCCAGCAGCTTGGGACACCTAGGGGGCAATCAGCCCCAGCATTTT. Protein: CASSLGHLGGNQPQHF.

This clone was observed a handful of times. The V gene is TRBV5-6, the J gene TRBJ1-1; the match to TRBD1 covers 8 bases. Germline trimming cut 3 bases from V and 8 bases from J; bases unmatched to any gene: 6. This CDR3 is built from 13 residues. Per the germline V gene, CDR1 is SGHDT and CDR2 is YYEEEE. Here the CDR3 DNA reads TGTGCCAGCAGCTCTTTGGACAGGGCCGAAGCTTTCTTT. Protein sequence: CASSSLDRAEAFF.

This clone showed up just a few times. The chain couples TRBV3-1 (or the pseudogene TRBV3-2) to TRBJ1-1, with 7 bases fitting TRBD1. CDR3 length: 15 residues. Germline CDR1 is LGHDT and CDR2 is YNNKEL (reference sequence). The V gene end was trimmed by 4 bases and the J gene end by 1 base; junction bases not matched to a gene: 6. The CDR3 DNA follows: TGTGCCAGCAGCCCGTACAGGGGCGAGAACACTGAAGCTTTCTTT. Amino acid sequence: CASSPYRGENTEAFF.

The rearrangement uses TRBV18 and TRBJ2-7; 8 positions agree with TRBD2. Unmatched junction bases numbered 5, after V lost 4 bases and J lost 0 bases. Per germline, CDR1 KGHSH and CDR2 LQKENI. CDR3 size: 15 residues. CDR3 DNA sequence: TGTGCCAGCTCACTAAGCGGGACTAGCTCCTACGAGCAGTACTTC. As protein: CASSLSGTSSYEQYF.

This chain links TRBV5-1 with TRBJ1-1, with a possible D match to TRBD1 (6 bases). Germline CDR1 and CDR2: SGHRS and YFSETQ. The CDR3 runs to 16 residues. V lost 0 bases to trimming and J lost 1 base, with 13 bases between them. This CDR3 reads CASSLGAGTPNTEAFF. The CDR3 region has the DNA TGCGCCAGCAGCTTGGGGGCCGGGACACCGAACACTGAAGCTTTCTTT.

The CDR3 protein is CASSLDRGVEAFF. The CDR3 DNA reads TGCGCCAGCAGCTTGGACAGGGGAGTCGAAGCTTTCTTT. The chain carries TRBV5-1 and TRBJ1-1; 7 bases agree with TRBD1. CDR3 length equals 13 residues. CDR1 and CDR2 from the germline V gene are SGHRS and YFSETQ. V shed 0 bases, J shed 8 bases, and the junction held 4 bases outside the gene matches.

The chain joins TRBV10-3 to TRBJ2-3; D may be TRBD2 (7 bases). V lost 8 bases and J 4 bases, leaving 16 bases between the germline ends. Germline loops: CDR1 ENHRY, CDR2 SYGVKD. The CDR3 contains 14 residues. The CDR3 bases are TGTGCCATCGATAAGGGAGGGGGATCAGATACGCAGTATTTT. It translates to CAIDKGGGSDTQYF.

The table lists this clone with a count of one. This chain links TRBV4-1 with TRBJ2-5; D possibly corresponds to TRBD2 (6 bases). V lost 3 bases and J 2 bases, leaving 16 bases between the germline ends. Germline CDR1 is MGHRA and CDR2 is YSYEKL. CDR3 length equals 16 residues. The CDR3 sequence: CASSQAGSSGQETQYF. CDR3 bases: TGCGCCAGCAGCCAGGCCGGGAGTTCGGGGCAAGAGACCCAGTACTTC.

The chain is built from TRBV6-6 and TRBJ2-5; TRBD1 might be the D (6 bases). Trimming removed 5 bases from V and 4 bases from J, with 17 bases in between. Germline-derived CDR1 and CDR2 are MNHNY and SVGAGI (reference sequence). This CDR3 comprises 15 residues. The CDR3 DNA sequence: TGTGCCAGCAGTCCTACGATGGGGGCGGGAGAGACCCAGTACTTC. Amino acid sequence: CASSPTMGAGETQYF.

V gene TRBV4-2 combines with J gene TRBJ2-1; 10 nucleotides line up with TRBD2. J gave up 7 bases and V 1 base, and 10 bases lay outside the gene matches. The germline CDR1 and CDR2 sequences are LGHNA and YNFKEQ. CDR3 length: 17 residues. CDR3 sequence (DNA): TGTGCCAGCAGCCAAGGCAGCGGGGGGGAAAGGTTTAATGAGCAGTTCTTC. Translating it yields CASSQGSGGERFNEQFF.

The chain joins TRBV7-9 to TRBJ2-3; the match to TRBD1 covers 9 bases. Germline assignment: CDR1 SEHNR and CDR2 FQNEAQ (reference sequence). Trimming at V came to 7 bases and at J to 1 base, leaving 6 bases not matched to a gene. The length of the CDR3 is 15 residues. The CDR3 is CASTLTGGGTDTQYF. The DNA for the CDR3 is TGTGCCAGCACACTTACAGGGGGCGGCACAGATACGCAGTATTTT. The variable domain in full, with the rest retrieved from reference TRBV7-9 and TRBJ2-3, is DTGVSQNPRHKITKRGQNVTFRCDPISEHNRLYWYRQTLGQGPEFLTYFQNEAQLEKSRLLSDRFSAERPKGSFSTLEIQRTEQGDSAMYLCASTLTGGGTDTQYFGPGTRLTVL.

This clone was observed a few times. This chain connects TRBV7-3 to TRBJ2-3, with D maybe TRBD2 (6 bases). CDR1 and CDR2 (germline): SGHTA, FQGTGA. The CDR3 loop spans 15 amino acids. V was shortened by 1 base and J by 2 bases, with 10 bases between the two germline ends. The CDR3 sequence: CASSLKAGYTDTQYF. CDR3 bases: TGTGCCAGCAGCTTAAAAGCGGGTTACACAGATACGCAGTATTTT.

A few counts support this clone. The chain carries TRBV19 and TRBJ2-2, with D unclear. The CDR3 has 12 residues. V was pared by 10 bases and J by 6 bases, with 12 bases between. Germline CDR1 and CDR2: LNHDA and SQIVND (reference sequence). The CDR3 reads CATTNHPGELFF. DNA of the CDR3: TGTGCCACAACAAATCACCCCGGGGAGCTGTTTTTT. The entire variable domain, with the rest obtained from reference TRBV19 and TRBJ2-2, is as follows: DGGITQSPKYLFRKEGQNVTLSCEQNLNHDAMYWYRQDPGQGLRLIYYSQIVNDFQKGDIAEGYSVSREKKESFPLTVTSAQKNPTAFYLCATTNHPGELFFGEGSRLTVL.

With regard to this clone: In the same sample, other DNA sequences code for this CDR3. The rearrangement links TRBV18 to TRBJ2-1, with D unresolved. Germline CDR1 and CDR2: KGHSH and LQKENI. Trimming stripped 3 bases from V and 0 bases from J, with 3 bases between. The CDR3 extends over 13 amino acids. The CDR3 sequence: CASSPYSYNEQFF. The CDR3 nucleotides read TGTGCCAGCTCACCTTACTCCTACAATGAGCAGTTCTTC. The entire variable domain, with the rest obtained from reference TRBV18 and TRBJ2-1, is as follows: NAGVMQNPRHLVRRRGQEARLRCSPMKGHSHVYWYRQLPEEGLKFMVYLQKENIIDESGMPKERFSAEFPKEGPSILRIQQVVRGDSAAYFCASSPYSYNEQFFGPGTRLTVL.

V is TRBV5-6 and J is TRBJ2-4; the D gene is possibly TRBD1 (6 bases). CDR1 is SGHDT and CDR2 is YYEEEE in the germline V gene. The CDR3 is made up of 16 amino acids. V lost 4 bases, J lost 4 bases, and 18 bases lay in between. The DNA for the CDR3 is TGTGCCAGCAGCGAGTTTCGGACAGTGGGGAAAAACATTCAGTACTTC. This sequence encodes CASSEFRTVGKNIQYF.

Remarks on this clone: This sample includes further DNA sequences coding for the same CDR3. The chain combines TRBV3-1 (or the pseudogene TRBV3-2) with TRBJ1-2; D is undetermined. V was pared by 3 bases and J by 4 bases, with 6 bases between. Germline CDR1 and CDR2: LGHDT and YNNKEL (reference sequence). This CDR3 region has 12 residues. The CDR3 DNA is TGTGCCAGCAGCCAGGGAGCCTATGGCTACACCTTC. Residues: CASSQGAYGYTF.

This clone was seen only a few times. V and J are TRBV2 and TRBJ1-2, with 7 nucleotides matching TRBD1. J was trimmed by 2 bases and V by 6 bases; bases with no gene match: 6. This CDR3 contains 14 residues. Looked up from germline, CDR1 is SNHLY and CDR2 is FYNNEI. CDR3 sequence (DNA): TGTGCCAGCAGACTCTCGACAGGGAACTATGGCTACACCTTC. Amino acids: CASRLSTGNYGYTF.

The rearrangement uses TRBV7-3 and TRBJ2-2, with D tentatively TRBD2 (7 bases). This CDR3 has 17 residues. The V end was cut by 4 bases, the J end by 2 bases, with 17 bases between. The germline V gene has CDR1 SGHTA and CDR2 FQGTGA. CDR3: CASSSNVRGGNTGELFF. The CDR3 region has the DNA TGTGCCAGCAGCTCCAATGTGAGGGGGGGAAACACCGGGGAGCTGTTTTTT.

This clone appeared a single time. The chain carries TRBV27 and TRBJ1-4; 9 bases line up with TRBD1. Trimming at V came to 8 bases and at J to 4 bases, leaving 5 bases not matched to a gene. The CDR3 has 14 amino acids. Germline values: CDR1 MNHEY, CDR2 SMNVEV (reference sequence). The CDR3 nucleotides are TGTGCCAGCCGACGGGGACAGGGTAATGAAAAACTGTTTTTT. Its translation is CASRRGQGNEKLFF.

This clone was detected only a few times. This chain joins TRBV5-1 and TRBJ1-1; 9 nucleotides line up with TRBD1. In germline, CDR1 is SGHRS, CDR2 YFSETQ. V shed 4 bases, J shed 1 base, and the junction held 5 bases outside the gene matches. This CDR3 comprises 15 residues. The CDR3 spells CASSRGTGRNTEAFF. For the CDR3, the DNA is TGCGCCAGCAGCCGAGGGACAGGGAGGAACACTGAAGCTTTCTTT.

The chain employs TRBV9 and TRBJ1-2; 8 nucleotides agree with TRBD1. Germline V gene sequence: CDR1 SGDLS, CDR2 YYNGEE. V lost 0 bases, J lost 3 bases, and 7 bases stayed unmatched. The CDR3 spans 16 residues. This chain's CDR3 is CASSVGQGASYYGYTF. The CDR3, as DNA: TGTGCCAGCAGCGTAGGGCAGGGGGCCTCCTACTATGGCTACACCTTC.

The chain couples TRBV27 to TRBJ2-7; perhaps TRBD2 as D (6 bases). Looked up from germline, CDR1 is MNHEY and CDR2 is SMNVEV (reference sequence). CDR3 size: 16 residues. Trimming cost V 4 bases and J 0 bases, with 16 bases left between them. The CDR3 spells CASSSLGTHISYEQYF. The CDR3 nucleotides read TGTGCCAGCAGTTCCCTCGGGACTCACATCTCCTACGAGCAGTACTTC.

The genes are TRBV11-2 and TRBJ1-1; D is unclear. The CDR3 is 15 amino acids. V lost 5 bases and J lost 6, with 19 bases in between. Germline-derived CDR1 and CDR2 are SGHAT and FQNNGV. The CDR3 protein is CASSPSGLIGSEAFF. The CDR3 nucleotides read TGTGCCAGCAGCCCTTCCGGACTCATAGGATCTGAAGCTTTCTTT.